The 31 T cell receptor beta chains below were found in one sample sequenced in a study of blood T cell repertoires in COVID-19. Using immunoSEQ multiplex PCR, the repertoire was profiled, and TCRdb retains in-frame clones only, with some absent. The sample has 120,000 or so clones, more than 75% seen once; the top ten hold over 1.5%. Material for sequencing was peripheral blood. These receptors originate from a human donor in a cohort sampled during active COVID-19.

V gene TRBV12-3 or TRBV12-4 combines with J gene TRBJ1-1; D not certain. The CDR3 has 12 residues. Deletions cut 6 bases from V and 6 bases from J, with 11 bases between. CDR3 region: CASSRGIAEAFF. CDR3 nucleotides: TGTGCCAGCAGCCGGGGAATCGCTGAAGCTTTCTTT.

The V call is TRBV19, the J call TRBJ1-2; D remains ambiguous. Germline loops: CDR1 LNHDA, CDR2 SQIVND (reference sequence). The CDR3 extends over 13 amino acids. V lost 4 bases, J lost 2 bases, and 8 bases lay in between. CDR3 bases: TGTGCCAGTAGTAAGGCCGGGAACTATGGCTACACCTTC. Amino acids: CASSKAGNYGYTF.

The rearrangement links TRBV4-1 to TRBJ2-2, with 11 bases that match TRBD2. Losses at the gene ends were 1 base for V and 6 bases for J; bases not matched to a gene: 10. CDR1 is MGHRA and CDR2 is YSYEKL in the germline V gene. The CDR3 is 18 amino acids. As DNA, the CDR3 is TGCGCCAGCAGCCAAGTCCTAGCGGGAGGCCCGATGGCCGGGGAGCTGTTTTTT. It specifies CASSQVLAGGPMAGELFF.

Only a few counts were recorded for this clone. CDR3: CASSGTWTFSGNTIYF. CDR3 nucleotide sequence: TGTGCCAGCAGTGGGACATGGACCTTCTCTGGAAACACCATATATTTT. The chain employs TRBV2 and TRBJ1-3, with D tentatively TRBD1 (5 bases). V dropped 4 bases and J dropped 0 bases, with 13 bases sitting between them. Germline CDR1 SNHLY, CDR2 FYNNEI. CDR3 length: 16 residues.

This chain links TRBV3-1 (or the pseudogene TRBV3-2) with TRBJ1-4; D gene uncertain. This CDR3 has 11 residues. V was pared by 6 bases and J by 5 bases, with 4 bases between. Per germline, CDR1 LGHDT and CDR2 YNNKEL (reference sequence). The CDR3 region has the DNA TGTGCCAGCAGACGGAATGAAAAACTGTTTTTT. Translation gives CASRRNEKLFF.

The chain is built from TRBV5-1 and TRBJ1-1; no clear D gene. This CDR3 is built from 14 residues. Germline V gives CDR1 SGHRS, CDR2 YFSETQ. Between the trimmed V and J ends, which lost 2 bases and 6 bases, there was a span of 14 bases. The CDR3 nucleotides are TGCGCCAGCAGCTTTTCTCGGTCGTCGGCTGAAGCTTTCTTT. Translated: CASSFSRSSAEAFF.

This chain links TRBV10-3 with TRBJ2-4; possibly TRBD2 for D (6 bases). The germline V gene has CDR1 ENHRY and CDR2 SYGVKD. This CDR3 has 14 amino acids. The ends were cut back, 4 bases at V and 9 bases at J, with 16 bases in the middle. CDR3 sequence reads: CAISAMEGQGIQYF. The CDR3 DNA follows: TGTGCCATCAGTGCCATGGAGGGCCAGGGCATTCAGTACTTC.

V and J are TRBV5-1 and TRBJ2-1, with TRBD1 matching over 11 bases. The CDR3 runs to 15 residues. In germline, CDR1 is SGHRS, CDR2 YFSETQ. V was clipped by 2 bases and J by 6 bases; unmatched bases: 4. The chain's CDR3 is CASSLGQGAINEQFF. The DNA of the CDR3 is TGCGCCAGCAGCTTAGGACAGGGGGCGATCAATGAGCAGTTCTTC.

This clone was seen once. The chain carries TRBV28 and TRBJ1-5, with TRBD1 matching 7 bases. The CDR3 totals 13 residues. Germline loops: CDR1 MDHEN, CDR2 SYDVKM. The trim removed 7 bases at V and 6 bases at J, leaving 6 bases unmatched. CDR3 loop: CASMRQGGQPQHF. In nucleotides, the CDR3 is TGTGCCAGCATGCGACAGGGCGGTCAGCCCCAGCATTTT. Full variable domain (outside the CDR3, taken from reference TRBV28 and TRBJ1-5): DVKVTQSSRYLVKRTGEKVFLECVQDMDHENMFWYRQDPGLGLRLIYFSYDVKMKEKGDIPEGYSVSREKKERFSLILESASTNQTSMYLCASMRQGGQPQHFGDGTRLSIL.

The gene calls are TRBV4-1 and TRBJ2-7; 10 bases line up with TRBD2. The CDR3 is 14 amino acids. In germline, CDR1 is MGHRA, CDR2 YSYEKL. V shed 3 bases and J 2 bases; nucleotides not matched to a gene: 1. CDR3 protein: CASSQLAGAYEQYF. CDR3 sequence (DNA): TGCGCCAGCAGCCAGCTAGCGGGGGCCTACGAGCAGTACTTC.

The chain has TRBV29-1 and TRBJ1-2, with 10 bases that match TRBD1. Germline V gives CDR1 SQVTM, CDR2 ANQGSEA. The CDR3 sequence is 14 residues long. Trimming took 4 bases from V and 2 from J; bases not matched to a gene: 4. This CDR3 is CSVAKTGGNYGYTF. The CDR3 coding sequence is TGCAGCGTTGCCAAGACAGGGGGCAACTATGGCTACACCTTC.

The rearrangement uses TRBV24-1 and TRBJ2-3; tentatively, D is TRBD1 (5 bases). This CDR3 is 14 amino acids long. Deletions cut 1 base from V and 4 bases from J, with 8 bases between. Germline V lookup: CDR1 KGHDR, CDR2 SFDVKD. CDR3 DNA sequence: TGTGCCACCAGTGATTTATTCAGGGCAGATACGCAGTATTTT. Its protein is CATSDLFRADTQYF.

The chain combines TRBV4-2 with TRBJ2-1; a weak D match, TRBD2 (5 bases). Germline V lookup: CDR1 LGHNA, CDR2 YNFKEQ. Trimming left V 1 base short and J 7 bases short, with 14 bases between. There are 15 residues in the CDR3. This CDR3 reads CASSQGGPLGNEQFF. The DNA of the CDR3 is TGTGCCAGCAGCCAAGGAGGGCCCCTCGGGAATGAGCAGTTCTTC.

The chain is built from TRBV10-3 and TRBJ1-6; perhaps TRBD1 as D (5 bases). Germline CDR1 is ENHRY and CDR2 is SYGVKD. The CDR3 length is 14 residues. Trimming took 6 bases from V and 6 from J, leaving 12 bases between them. DNA for the CDR3: TGTGCCATCAGCGGCCAGGGAACTAATTCACCCCTCCACTTT. Amino acid sequence: CAISGQGTNSPLHF.

The CDR3 DNA sequence: TGTGCCAGCAGCCAAGATTGGGGCAGGGCCTACAATGAGCAGTTCTTC. This gives the protein CASSQDWGRAYNEQFF. The V call is TRBV3-1 (or the pseudogene TRBV3-2), the J call TRBJ2-1; the D gene is possibly TRBD1 (5 bases). This CDR3 is built from 16 residues. Germline loops: CDR1 LGHDT, CDR2 YNNKEL (reference sequence). The V and J ends lost 0 bases and 2 bases respectively, with 11 bases between them.

The chain recombines TRBV2 with TRBJ2-7; no reliable D call. CDR3 size: 12 residues. The germline V and J ends were trimmed by 7 bases and 3 bases, with 10 bases remaining between them. Germline V CDR1 and CDR2: SNHLY, FYNNEI. The CDR3 region is CASTTIGYEQYF. CDR3 bases: TGTGCCAGCACTACTATCGGCTACGAGCAGTACTTC.

The CDR3 is CAISGRGYYEQYF. For the CDR3, the DNA is TGTGCCATCAGTGGCAGGGGATACTACGAGCAGTACTTC. The chain links TRBV10-3 to TRBJ2-7; weak D call: TRBD1 (6 bases). CDR1 ENHRY and CDR2 SYGVKD come from the germline V gene. This CDR3 region has 13 residues. Trimming removed 4 bases from V and 3 bases from J, with 10 bases in between.

The V and J genes are TRBV24-1 and TRBJ1-5; D is uncertain. Deletions cut 3 bases from V and 1 base from J, with 24 bases between. The V gene's germline CDR1 is KGHDR and CDR2 SFDVKD. CDR3 length: 20 amino acids. CDR3 in DNA: TGTGCCACCAGTGATCAGTCAGAGGAGGGAACGGTGGAGAGCAATCAGCCCCAGCATTTT. It translates to CATSDQSEEGTVESNQPQHF.

The table lists this clone with a few counts. V gene TRBV5-1 combines with J gene TRBJ2-7; 8 nucleotides agree with TRBD2. CDR3 length: 15 amino acids. The germline V gene has CDR1 SGHRS and CDR2 YFSETQ. Losses at the gene ends were 0 bases for V and 6 bases for J; bases not matched to a gene: 8. The CDR3 reads CASSLEGLGQGEQYF. CDR3 coding DNA: TGCGCCAGCAGCTTGGAGGGACTAGGGCAGGGCGAGCAGTACTTC.

The chain recombines TRBV10-1 with TRBJ1-5; 9 nucleotides agree with TRBD1. The germline gives CDR1 WNHNN, CDR2 SYGVQD (reference sequence). Losses at the gene ends were 4 bases for V and 7 bases for J; bases not matched to a gene: 11. The CDR3 runs 16 residues. This chain's CDR3 is CASSGTGTGPSQPQHF. In DNA, the CDR3 is TGCGCCAGCAGTGGAACCGGGACAGGGCCCTCCCAGCCCCAGCATTTT.

The rearrangement joins TRBV24-1 to TRBJ2-4, with a possible D match to TRBD1 (6 bases). With 4 bases removed from V and 4 bases from J, the gap between germline ends came to 22 bases. This CDR3 has 18 residues. Germline CDR1 and CDR2: KGHDR and SFDVKD. Here the CDR3 reads CATSDQQVPEGVKNIQYF. The CDR3 nucleotides are TGTGCCACCAGTGACCAACAAGTCCCTGAGGGGGTGAAAAACATTCAGTACTTC.

V and J are TRBV30 and TRBJ2-3; 11 bases match TRBD2. The V gene end was trimmed by 0 bases and the J gene end by 14 bases; junction bases not matched to a gene: 10. This CDR3 region has 14 residues. Germline loops: CDR1 GTSNPN, CDR2 SVGIG (reference sequence). DNA for the CDR3: TGTGCCTGGAGTGTCCGTAGCGGGGGGGCCATTCGGTATTTT. This gives the protein CAWSVRSGGAIRYF.

V gene TRBV29-1 combines with J gene TRBJ2-1, with 16 bases lining up with TRBD2. The V gene end was trimmed by 6 bases and the J gene end by 4 bases; junction bases not matched to a gene: 6. Germline values: CDR1 SQVTM, CDR2 ANQGSEA. This CDR3 is built from 16 residues. Written as DNA, the CDR3 is TGCAGCGTCGCGGGACTAGCGGGGGGGCAATACAATGAGCAGTTCTTC. Amino acid sequence: CSVAGLAGGQYNEQFF.

The chain uses TRBV10-3 and TRBJ2-3, with D perhaps matching TRBD2 (6 bases). In germline, CDR1 is ENHRY, CDR2 SYGVKD. The CDR3 is 17 amino acids. V dropped 3 bases and J dropped 2 bases, with 18 bases sitting between them. The CDR3 spells CAISDPTLAEFTDTQYF. CDR3 nucleotides: TGTGCCATCAGTGATCCAACCTTAGCGGAATTCACAGATACGCAGTATTTT.

This clone was counted a single time. The CDR3 protein is CSVVRGPSLTDTQYF. The CDR3 DNA follows: TGCAGCGTCGTCAGGGGGCCCTCTCTAACAGATACGCAGTATTTT. This sequence joins TRBV29-1 and TRBJ2-3, with 8 bases matching TRBD1. Germline V gene data show CDR1 as SQVTM and CDR2 as ANQGSEA. V was clipped by 6 bases and J by 3 bases; unmatched bases: 11. The CDR3 spans 15 residues.

V gene TRBV5-5 combines with J gene TRBJ2-7, with D maybe TRBD2 (7 bases). V gave up 3 bases and J gave up 10 bases, with 17 bases separating them. CDR3 length: 13 amino acids. Per germline, CDR1 SGHKS and CDR2 YYEKEE (reference sequence). CDR3 bases: TGTGCCAGCAGCTCGGCAGTAGGGGGGGGCCAGTACTTC. It encodes CASSSAVGGGQYF.

The J gene is TRBJ2-7, the V gene TRBV6-5; 9 positions match TRBD1. V lost 5 bases, J lost 2 bases, and 7 bases stayed unmatched. The CDR3 extends over 15 amino acids. Germline V gene sequence: CDR1 MNHEY, CDR2 SVGAGI. Here the CDR3 reads CASSPRTGEAYEQYF. As DNA, the CDR3 is TGTGCCAGCAGTCCTCGGACAGGGGAGGCCTACGAGCAGTACTTC.

The chain has TRBV7-6 and TRBJ2-1; 7 nucleotides agree with TRBD2. Germline loops: CDR1 SGHVS, CDR2 FNYEAQ. The CDR3 is made up of 16 amino acids. V trimming: 2 bases; J trimming: 3 bases; junction bases outside the gene matches: 7. The DNA for the CDR3 is TGTGCCAGCAGCTTATCCGCGGGAGTGGTCTACAATGAGCAGTTCTTC. Translation gives CASSLSAGVVYNEQFF.

A single count supports this clone. The J gene is TRBJ2-1, the V gene TRBV12-3 or TRBV12-4, with no clear D. V was shortened by 3 bases and J by 8 bases, with 5 bases between the two germline ends. CDR3 length: 11 amino acids. CDR3 DNA sequence: TGTGCCAGCAGTTTGGGCGATGAGCAGTTCTTC. Protein sequence: CASSLGDEQFF.

V is TRBV3-1 (or the pseudogene TRBV3-2) and J is TRBJ2-1, with 12 bases lining up with TRBD2. This CDR3 is 14 amino acids long. Per the germline V gene, CDR1 is LGHDT and CDR2 is YNNKEL (reference sequence). The J segment lost 14 bases and the V segment lost 5 bases, leaving 10 bases of the junction unmatched. CDR3 protein: CASSALAGGASEFF. The CDR3 DNA is TGTGCCAGCAGCGCACTAGCGGGAGGCGCGTCGGAGTTCTTC.

The chain joins TRBV28 to TRBJ2-2, with 9 bases identical to TRBD1. Germline CDR1 reads MDHEN; CDR2 reads SYDVKM. The CDR3 runs to 15 residues. With V trimmed by 6 bases and J by 4 bases, 6 bases remained unmatched. The CDR3 sequence is CASRPGQGPTGELFF. CDR3 DNA: TGTGCCAGCAGACCGGGACAGGGACCCACCGGGGAGCTGTTTTTT.